This T cell receptor beta chain was captured by sequencing in a study of CD8+CD57+ T cells in acquired aplastic anemia (dated by TCRdb to the late 2010s). Regarding the complete study: A mean of about 3.2 ug of DNA, ranging from roughly 0.18 to 30 ug, was extracted from sorted CD4+ and CD8+ cells. A CD8+CD57+ expansion meant a frequency higher than the mean frequency seen in healthy subjects.

Results and caveats for the whole study, not just this receptor: Patients and healthy controls showed no significant difference in CD8+ Simpson's diversity (P=0.060). Nearly 30 CD8+ CDR3 sequences were found in both patients and controls but appeared to be highly expressed in patients and within the immunodominant clones of the patients.

Patients chosen for sequencing had shown expansion of CD8+CD57+ cells by flow cytometry. Every patient had severe acquired aplastic anemia, diagnosed using the International Study of Aplastic Anemia and Agranulocytosis and Camitta criteria. No therapy had been received by the patients at the time of blood sampling. The study deep-sequenced TCR repertoires of sorted CD4+ and CD8+ blood T cells from severe aplastic anemia patients and healthy subjects. Patients were enrolled in the USA under clinicaltrials.gov protocols 00001620, 01623167, 00001397, 00071045, 00081523 and 00961064. Ficoll-Paque density gradient centrifugation was used to isolate peripheral blood mononuclear cells. Before DNA was extracted, CD4+ and CD8+ T cells were sorted using either FACS or magnetic beads. TCR beta VDJ combination and CDR3 sequence profiling used genomic DNA as the template. An Illumina HiSeq 2000 was used for TCR repertoire sequencing. Concerning the study's data processing: Repertoires were assessed using TRBV/TRBJ rearrangement plots, CDR3 size and DJ length profiles, and Simpson's diversity index. The most abundant DNA sequence in the deep sequencing data was defined as the immunodominant clone. CDR3 amino acid sequences were checked for sharing between subjects and were compared against published repertoires and the VDJdb database. TCRdb itself trimmed the public reads at Q25 with fastp, ran MiXCR and retained productive beta chains. Rows with a matching CDR3 protein are joined into one entry that keeps the most common DNA and genes. TCRdb, not the original authors, processed these V and J calls. The sample records 150,000 to 180,000 distinct CDR3 sequences, over 50% of which are singletons. The ten largest clones take up approximately 12% of the sample.

Remarks on this clonotype: There is no known antigen for this receptor. Within one base of it there is no much larger clone, and no base qualities were kept.

Sequencing was done on a sample of sorted CD4+, CD8+, or CD8+CD57+ T cells (not recorded which) from PBMCs. The TCR sequence derives from a human donor with aplastic anemia.

The bases read TGTGCCAGCAGTGAATACCCTGGTTCACCCCTCCACTTT. It encodes CASSEYPGSPLHF. The sequence links TRBV25-1 to TRBJ1-6, with the identity of the D gene unclear. V and J are truncated by 0 bases and 9 bases respectively, leaving an intervening sequence of 6 bases. The CDR3 runs 13 residues from the cysteine to the phenylalanine. CDR3 DNA only is kept here, 39 bases in frame from base 1. Sequences MGHDK (CDR1) and SYGVNS (CDR2) are obtained from the germline V gene. The reference TRBV25-1 and TRBJ1-6 proteins fill in what lies around the CDR3, so the full variable domain reads EADIYQTPRYLVIGTGKKITLECSQTMGHDKMYWYQQDPGMELHLIHYSYGVNSTEKGDLSSESTVSRIRTEHFPLTLESARPSHTSQYLCASSEYPGSPLHFGNGTRLTVT.